Sequencing of this T cell receptor (beta chain) was carried out in a study of blood T cell repertoires in COVID-19 (dated by TCRdb to about 2020). In the study overall: The collaborator samples originated in the United States, Italy and Spain and spanned the acute and convalescent phases of COVID-19. The material from the prospective study consisted of cDNA or gDNA derived from T cells, B-cell-depleted T cells, or PBMCs. Subjects who had been exposed to COVID-19, were actively infected with it, or had recovered from it provided the deeply sampled blood TCRbeta repertoires that made up the dataset. The repertoires were released in a freely available public database meant as a resource for research on the immune response to SARS-CoV-2. Samples came from the ongoing ImmuneRACE study (first 160 participants) plus 1,254 subjects from 6 global collaborators. A de-identified subject ID, COVID-19 status, age in years and sex were almost always included in the sample metadata. Where available, HLA class I and class II types were obtained from metadata supplied by the sample provider rather than from assay-based typing. Results the study describes overall, beyond this receptor: Clinical and demographic metadata were provided uncurated, with the amount varying by source and participant.

The immunoSEQ Assay, a bias-controlled multiplex PCR, was used to amplify TCRbeta CDR3 regions from genomic DNA. Per the original workflow: The number of nucleated cells in each sample was estimated by amplification of reference gene primers within the assay. To quantify the absolute abundance of each unique TCRbeta CDR3 rearrangement, sequence reads were collapsed and filtered. For each sample, productive Simpson clonality was calculated by taking the square root of Simpson's diversity index across productive rearrangements. TCRdb re-hosts the immuneACCESS table, in-frame sequences only. Its copies lack some clones; in the studies checked, an unresolved V gene accounts for under half of them, and the cause for the rest is not known. V and J calls and clone size follow that table, whereas D and trimming were derived from the DNA. This sample holds 200,000 to 250,000 clones; approximately 89% were observed only once. About 1.7% of the sample comes from the top ten.

The germline V gene supplies CDR1 SGHAT and CDR2 FQNNGV. Its CDR3 holds 15 amino acids, cysteine through phenylalanine. Only the CDR3 part of the read is kept: 45 bases, read in frame from the first base. V sheds 2 bases and J sheds 2 bases, leaving 12 bases between their ends. Another Seattle source contributed samples from volunteer blood donors who had recovered from COVID-19. The collaborating institutions used their own protocols to collect whole blood in K2EDTA tubes. For TCRbeta analysis, collaborators shipped samples in one of three forms: frozen whole blood, isolated PBMCs, or DNA extracted from either of those sample types. This clone has more than one count but fewer than ten. There is no known antigen for this receptor. Qualities for individual bases were not recorded, and no much larger clone is one base off.

The clonotype originates from a woman aged 60-75 years who had recovered from COVID-19. Sequencing was performed on peripheral blood. This sequence uses TRBV11-2 and TRBJ2-5; the D gene is perhaps TRBD1, from 7 matching bases. The DNA is TGTGCCAGCAGCTTAAGACAGGGACTTCAAGAGACCCAGTACTTC. It translates as CASSLRQGLQETQYF.